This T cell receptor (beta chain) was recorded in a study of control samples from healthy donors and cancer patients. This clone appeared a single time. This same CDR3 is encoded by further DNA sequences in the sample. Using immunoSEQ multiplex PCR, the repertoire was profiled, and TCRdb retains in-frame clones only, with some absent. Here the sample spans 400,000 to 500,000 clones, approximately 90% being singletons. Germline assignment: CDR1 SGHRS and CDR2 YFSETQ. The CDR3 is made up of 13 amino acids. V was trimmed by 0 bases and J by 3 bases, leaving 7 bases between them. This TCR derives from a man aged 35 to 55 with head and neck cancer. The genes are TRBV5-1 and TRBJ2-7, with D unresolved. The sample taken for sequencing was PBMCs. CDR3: CASSLAPSYEQYF. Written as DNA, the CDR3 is TGCGCCAGCAGCTTGGCTCCCAGCTACGAGCAGTACTTC.